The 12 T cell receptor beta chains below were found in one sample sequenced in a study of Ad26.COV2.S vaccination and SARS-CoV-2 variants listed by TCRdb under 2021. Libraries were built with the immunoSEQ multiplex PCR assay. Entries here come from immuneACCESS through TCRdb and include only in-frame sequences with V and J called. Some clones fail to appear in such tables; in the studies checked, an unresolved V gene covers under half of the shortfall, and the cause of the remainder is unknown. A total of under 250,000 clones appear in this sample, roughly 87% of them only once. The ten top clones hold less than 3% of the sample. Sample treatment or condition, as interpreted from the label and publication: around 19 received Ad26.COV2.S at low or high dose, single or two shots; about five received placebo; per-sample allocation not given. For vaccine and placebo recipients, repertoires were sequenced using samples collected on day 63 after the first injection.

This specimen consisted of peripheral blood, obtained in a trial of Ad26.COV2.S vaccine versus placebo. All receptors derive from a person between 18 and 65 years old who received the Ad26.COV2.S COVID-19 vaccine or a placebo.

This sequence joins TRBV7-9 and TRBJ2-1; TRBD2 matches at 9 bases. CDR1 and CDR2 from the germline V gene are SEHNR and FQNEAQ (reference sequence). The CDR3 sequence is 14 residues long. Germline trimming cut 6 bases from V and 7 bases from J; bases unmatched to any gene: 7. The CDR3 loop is CASSPSGTPNEQFF. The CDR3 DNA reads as TGTGCCAGCAGTCCTAGCGGGACCCCTAATGAGCAGTTCTTC.

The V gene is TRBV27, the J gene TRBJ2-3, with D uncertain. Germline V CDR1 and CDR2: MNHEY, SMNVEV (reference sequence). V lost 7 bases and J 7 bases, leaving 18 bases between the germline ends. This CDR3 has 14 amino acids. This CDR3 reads CASTSPAQIHTQYF. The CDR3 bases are TGTGCCAGCACCTCCCCTGCACAGATTCATACGCAGTATTTT.

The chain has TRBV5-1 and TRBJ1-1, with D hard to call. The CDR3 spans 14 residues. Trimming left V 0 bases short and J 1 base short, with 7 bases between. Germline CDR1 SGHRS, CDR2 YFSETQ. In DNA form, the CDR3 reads TGCGCCAGCAGCTTGGACGGCCCGAACACTGAAGCTTTCTTT. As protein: CASSLDGPNTEAFF.

For the CDR3, the DNA is TGCGCCAGCAGCGCCGGGGGTAGTGGCTACGAGCAGTACGTC. Translating it yields CASSAGGSGYEQYV. J is TRBJ2-7 and V is TRBV5-1, with a weak D call TRBD2 (6 bases). The ends were cut back, 4 bases at V and 3 bases at J, with 14 bases in the middle. The V gene's germline CDR1 is SGHRS and CDR2 YFSETQ. The CDR3 is made up of 14 amino acids.

The CDR3 nucleotides are TGTGCCAGCAGCCAAGGGAGTCCCCACAATCAGCCCCAGCATTTT. Translated, it gives CASSQGSPHNQPQHF. V usage is TRBV7-9 and J usage is TRBJ1-5; the D is unclear. The germline V and J ends were trimmed by 5 bases and 3 bases, with 14 bases remaining between them. Germline-derived CDR1 and CDR2 are SEHNR and FQNEAQ (reference sequence). The CDR3 extends over 15 amino acids.

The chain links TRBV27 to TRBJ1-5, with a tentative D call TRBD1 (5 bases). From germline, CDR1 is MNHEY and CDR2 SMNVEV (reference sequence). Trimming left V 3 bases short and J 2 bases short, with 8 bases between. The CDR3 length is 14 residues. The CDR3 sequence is CASSFGHGNQPQHF. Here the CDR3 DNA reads TGTGCCAGCAGTTTTGGACACGGCAATCAGCCCCAGCATTTT.

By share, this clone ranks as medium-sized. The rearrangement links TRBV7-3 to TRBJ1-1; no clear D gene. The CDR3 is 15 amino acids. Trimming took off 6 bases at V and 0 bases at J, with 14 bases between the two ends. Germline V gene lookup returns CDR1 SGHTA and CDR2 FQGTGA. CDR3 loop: CASSPGPQMNTEAFF. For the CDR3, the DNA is TGTGCCAGCAGTCCCGGGCCGCAGATGAACACTGAAGCTTTCTTT.

CDR3 in amino acids: CASSYLVDNEQFF. CDR3 coding DNA: TGTGCCAGCAGTTATCTGGTGGACAATGAGCAGTTCTTC. J is TRBJ2-1 and V is TRBV6-5; D ambiguous. Trimming shortened V by 3 bases and J by 5 bases, and 8 bases separated the two germline ends. Germline values: CDR1 MNHEY, CDR2 SVGAGI. CDR3 length: 13 residues.

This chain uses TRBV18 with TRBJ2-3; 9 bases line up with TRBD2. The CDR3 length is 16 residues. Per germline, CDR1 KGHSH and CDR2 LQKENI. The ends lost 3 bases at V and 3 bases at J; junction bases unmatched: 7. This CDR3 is CASSPRLAEGTDTQYF. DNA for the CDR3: TGTGCCAGCTCACCTAGACTAGCGGAAGGGACAGATACGCAGTATTTT.

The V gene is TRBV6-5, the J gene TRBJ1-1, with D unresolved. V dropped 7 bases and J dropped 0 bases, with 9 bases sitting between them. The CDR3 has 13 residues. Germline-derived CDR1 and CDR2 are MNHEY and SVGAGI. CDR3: CASTSTLNTEAFF. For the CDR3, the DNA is TGTGCCAGCACCTCCACTCTGAACACTGAAGCTTTCTTT.

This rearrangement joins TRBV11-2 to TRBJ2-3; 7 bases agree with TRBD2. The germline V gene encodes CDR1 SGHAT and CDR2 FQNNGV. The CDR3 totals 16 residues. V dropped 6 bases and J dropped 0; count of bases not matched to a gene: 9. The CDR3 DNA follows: TGTGCCAGCAGGAGGCCTGGGCGGGGGAGCACAGATACGCAGTATTTT. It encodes CASRRPGRGSTDTQYF.

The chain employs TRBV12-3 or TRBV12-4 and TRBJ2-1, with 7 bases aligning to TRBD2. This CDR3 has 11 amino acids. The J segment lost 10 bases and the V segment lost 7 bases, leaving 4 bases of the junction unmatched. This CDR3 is CASTLAWEQFF. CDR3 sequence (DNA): TGTGCCAGCACACTAGCGTGGGAGCAGTTCTTC.